This T cell receptor (beta chain) was documented in a study of T-cell reconstitution after alpha-beta-depleted transplantation in children listed by TCRdb under 2016. Regarding the study in general: T-cell immune reconstitution after TCRalphabeta/CD19-depleted allogeneic hematopoietic cell transplantation in children was quantitatively tracked in the study by means of TCR repertoire profiling. The investigation overall reported the following: The high TCRbeta diversity at day 60 in some patients was ascribed to recipient T cells and intrathymic progenitors that had survived conditioning. Over subsequent months, a decline in hyperexpanded clone frequencies was noted, and after one year, T-cell counts and TCRbeta diversity were mostly ascribed to newly produced T cells. The apparently early recovery of alphabetaT-cell counts about two months after transplant reportedly depended on only several hundred rapidly expanded clones that came from non-depleted graft cells.

Preparation of the library involved PCR. The listed sequencing device is Illumina HiSeq 2500. To normalize quantification of the TCRbeta repertoire, the TCR libraries were built with molecular barcoding that relied on unique molecular identifiers. TCRdb took the public reads, trimmed them with fastp at Q25, ran MiXCR for clone calling and kept in-frame beta chains. For every CDR3 protein sequence, its rows merge into one entry that carries the most common genes and DNA. The sample table shows 300,000 or so distinct CDR3 sequences, and over 20% are seen once. Of the sample, over 9.5% is held by the ten largest clones. This clonotype was counted ten times or more. Its antigen is still unknown. Base qualities were left out, and no much larger clone turns up one base away. The treatment or condition label corresponds to: allogeneic hematopoietic cell transplantation with graft depleted of TCRalphabeta T cells and CD19 B cells. Transplant recipients were children who received TCRalphabeta/CD19-depleted allogeneic hematopoietic cell grafts.

The clonotype comes from a male patient younger than 18 who had a stem cell transplant for acute lymphoblastic leukemia, so the T cells may come from the graft donor. This sample comprised PBMCs, mostly from graft donor cells, obtained 180 days after TCRalphabeta/CD19-depleted stem cell transplant.

The CDR3 sequence is CSETSGFYNEQFF. The DNA sequence reads TGCAGCGAGACTAGCGGGTTTTACAATGAGCAGTTCTTC. The chain links TRBV29-1 with TRBJ2-1; TRBD2 agrees with 10 junctional bases. The CDR3 numbers 13 residues from cysteine through phenylalanine. Solely the CDR3 DNA is kept, with 39 bases framed from the first base. The germline V gene sets CDR1 to SQVTM and CDR2 to ANQGSEA. Germline trimming amounts to 7 bases on V and 4 bases on J, with 4 as the count of junction bases outside the gene matches.